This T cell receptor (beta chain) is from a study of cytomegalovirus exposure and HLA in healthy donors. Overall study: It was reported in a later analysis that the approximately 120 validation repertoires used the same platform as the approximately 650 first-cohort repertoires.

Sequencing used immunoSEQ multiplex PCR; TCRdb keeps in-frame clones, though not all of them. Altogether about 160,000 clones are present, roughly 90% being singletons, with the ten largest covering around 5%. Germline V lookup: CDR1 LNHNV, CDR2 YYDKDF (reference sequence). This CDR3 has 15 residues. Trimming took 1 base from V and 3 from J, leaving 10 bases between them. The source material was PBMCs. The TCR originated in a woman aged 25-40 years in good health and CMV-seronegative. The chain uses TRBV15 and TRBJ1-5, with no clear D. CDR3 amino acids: CATSRAETPNQPQHF. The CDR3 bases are TGTGCCACCAGCAGAGCCGAGACTCCCAATCAGCCCCAGCATTTT.